This entry lists 2 T cell receptor beta chains sequenced from one sample in a study of identical twins (dated by TCRdb to about 2016). Library creation used 5' RACE. Sequencing instrument: Illumina HiSeq 2000. In TCRdb, the public reads were trimmed at Q25 with fastp and aligned with MiXCR, with productive beta chains retained. Every distinct CDR3 protein forms one entry, paired with its most common genes and DNA. The sample table records about 920,000 distinct CDR3 sequences; 10% to 15% of these occur just once. Around 1.5% of the sample belongs to the ten largest clones. These same records also appear under a second study, on yellow fever vaccine responses in identical twins.

Input material: PBMCs. Source of these receptors: a woman aged 18-29 years in good health.

The sample holds many counts of this clonotype. This chain uses TRBV12-3 or TRBV12-4 with TRBJ2-1; the match to TRBD2 covers 16 bases. V dropped 6 bases and J dropped 9; count of bases not matched to a gene: 5. This CDR3 has 15 amino acids. The CDR3 coding sequence is TGTGCCAGCAGGGGACTAGCGGGAGGGCCGGGTGAGCAGTTCTTC. Its protein is CASRGLAGGPGEQFF.

This chain connects TRBV7-2 to TRBJ2-7, with D perhaps given as TRBD1 or TRBD2 (5 bases each). The germline V gene has CDR1 SGHTA and CDR2 FQGNSA. The CDR3 is 15 residues long. The germline V and J ends were trimmed by 5 bases and 7 bases, with 21 bases remaining between them. CDR3 in DNA: TGTGCCAGCAGCCCCCTCCCGGGGCCTGCTCGGGAGCAGTACTTC. Translated: CASSPLPGPAREQYF. The full variable domain, in which reference TRBV7-2 and TRBJ2-7 provide the parts outside the CDR3, is GAGVSQSPSNKVTEKGKDVELRCDPISGHTALYWYRQSLGQGLEFLIYFQGNSAPDKSGLPSDRFSAERTGGSVSTLTIQRTQQEDSAVYLCASSPLPGPAREQYFGPGTRLTVT.